Below, 3 T cell receptor beta chains from the same sample are listed, as sequenced in a study of T cell repertoires in cytomegalovirus infection. TCRdb re-analysed the reads in MiXCR, keeping a single row per CDR3 protein. The sample includes approximately 160,000 distinct CDR3 sequences, about 15% seen only once; the top ten take roughly a sixth. The specimen was CD8+ T cells from PBMCs. The origin of the receptors is a human donor in good health (CMV status not recorded). Some clones in this sample may be carry-over from other donors' samples.

The chain recombines TRBV11-2 with TRBJ2-1; D unresolved. Trimming took off 5 bases at V and 7 bases at J, with 15 bases between the two ends. Looked up from germline, CDR1 is SGHAT and CDR2 is FQNNGV. This CDR3 contains 14 residues. CDR3 bases: TGTGCCAGCAGCATCGGACCTCTCCTTAATGAGCAGTTCTTC. Translating it yields CASSIGPLLNEQFF.

Here the CDR3 DNA reads TGTGCCAGCAGTTCTCGGCGACTAGCAAAGACCTCTAGCACAGATACGCAGTATTTT. This codes for CASSSRRLAKTSSTDTQYF. The V gene is TRBV27, the J gene TRBJ2-3, with TRBD2 matching over 7 bases. Germline V lookup: CDR1 MNHEY, CDR2 SMNVEV (reference sequence). The junction had 16 bases not matched to a gene; V was cut back by 4 bases and J by 0 bases. The CDR3 contains 19 residues.

The CDR3 DNA sequence: TGTGCCAGCAGTTTGGGACAACAAGAGACCCAGTACTTC. Amino acid sequence: CASSLGQQETQYF. The V and J genes are TRBV28 and TRBJ2-5; perhaps TRBD1 as D (6 bases). Germline lookup yields CDR1 MDHEN and CDR2 SYDVKM. V was cut by 3 bases and J by 2 bases, with 7 bases left in between. This CDR3 is 13 amino acids long. Using reference TRBV28 and TRBJ2-5 for the parts outside the CDR3, the full variable domain is DVKVTQSSRYLVKRTGEKVFLECVQDMDHENMFWYRQDPGLGLRLIYFSYDVKMKEKGDIPEGYSVSREKKERFSLILESASTNQTSMYLCASSLGQQETQYFGPGTRLLVL.